A selection of T cell receptor beta chains follows, all from one sample in a study of T cell responses to AZD1222 COVID-19 vaccine. Here immunoSEQ multiplex PCR was the method, and the copy in TCRdb shows in-frame clones only, minus some. This table holds about 79,000 clones, roughly four fifths found once. Source: peripheral blood, taken 28 days after the second AZD1222 dose. The receptors here all came from an adult who received the AZD1222 COVID-19 vaccine. Both conserved end residues are part of each CDR3. A D gene is named only where the DNA matches it firmly. The size entry is marked missing in some rows and otherwise reads once, few, many or a size class.

j_gene	abundance	v_gene	d_gene	CDR3aa	CDR3nt
TRBJ2-6	NA	TRBV7-2	TRBD1	CASSDGQGIAGANVLTF	TGTGCCAGCAGCGATGGACAGGGAATAGCTGGGGCCAACGTCCTGACTTTC
TRBJ2-7	NA	TRBV10-3	NA	CAIREAGPQSHSEQYF	TGTGCCATCAGGGAGGCGGGACCCCAATCGCACAGCGAGCAGTACTTC
TRBJ1-6	NA	TRBV28	NA	CASLLGEGNSPLHF	TGTGCCAGTCTTTTAGGGGAGGGGAATTCACCCCTCCACTTT
TRBJ1-2	NA	TRBV6-1	NA	CASSERRGGYGYTF	TGTGCCAGCAGTGAACGACGGGGCGGGTATGGCTACACCTTC
TRBJ2-5	NA	TRBV28	NA	CASSRGVGTEETQYF	TGTGCCAGCAGCCGAGGGGTCGGGACTGAAGAGACCCAGTACTTC
TRBJ1-2	NA	TRBV18	NA	CASSPEGNYGYTF	TGTGCCAGCTCACCAGAGGGGAACTATGGCTACACCTTC
TRBJ2-3	NA	TRBV7-2	TRBD2	CASSLNLAGGHDTQYF	TGTGCCAGCAGCCTAAATCTAGCGGGGGGGCATGATACGCAGTATTTT
TRBJ2-1	NA	TRBV14	TRBD2	CASSPRLAGAGNEQFF	TGTGCCAGCAGCCCCCGACTAGCGGGAGCTGGGAATGAGCAGTTCTTC
TRBJ2-3	NA	TRBV7-7	TRBD1	CASSSRTGSSPDTQYF	TGTGCCAGCAGCTCTAGGACAGGGTCATCCCCAGATACGCAGTATTTT
TRBJ2-2	few	TRBV3-1/TRBV3-2	NA	CASSQGMTTGELFF	TGTGCCAGCAGCCAGGGTATGACCACCGGGGAGCTGTTTTTT
TRBJ1-5	NA	TRBV4-1	TRBD1	CASSQGTGGFPQHF	TGCGCCAGCAGCCAAGGGACAGGGGGCTTCCCCCAGCATTTT
TRBJ1-2	many	TRBV2	TRBD1	CASRGRDRGTDYGYTF	TGTGCCAGCAGAGGCAGGGACAGGGGGACGGACTATGGCTACACCTTC
TRBJ1-2	NA	TRBV30	TRBD1	CAWSYTTGGYGYTF	TGTGCCTGGAGCTATACCACAGGGGGATATGGCTACACCTTC
TRBJ2-5	NA	TRBV6-2/TRBV6-3	NA	CASSRLGVLRREETQYF	TGTGCCAGCAGCCGTCTGGGAGTACTACGACGAGAAGAGACCCAGTACTTC
TRBJ1-2	NA	TRBV27	TRBD1	CASRGTGTGGQGYTF	TGTGCCAGCAGGGGAACCGGGACAGGGGGCCAGGGCTACACCTTC
TRBJ2-1	NA	TRBV12-3/TRBV12-4	NA	CASRQSSYNEQFF	TGTGCCAGTAGACAGAGCTCCTACAATGAGCAGTTCTTC
TRBJ1-2	NA	TRBV6-1	TRBD1	CASSSGTGQGGYTF	TGTGCCAGCAGCTCCGGGACAGGACAAGGTGGCTACACCTTC
TRBJ1-2	NA	TRBV3-1/TRBV3-2	TRBD1	CASSSPGTGVNGYTF	TGTGCCAGCAGCAGTCCCGGGACAGGGGTGAATGGCTACACCTTC
TRBJ2-1	NA	TRBV28	NA	CASRNTGTGYNEQFF	TGTGCCAGCAGAAATACCGGGACCGGCTACAATGAGCAGTTCTTC
TRBJ2-1	NA	TRBV28	TRBD2	CAATGTSDRNEQFF	TGTGCCGCCACCGGGACTAGCGATAGAAATGAGCAGTTCTTC
TRBJ1-3	NA	TRBV28	NA	CASSLGNTIYF	TGTGCCAGCAGTCTCGGAAACACCATATATTTT
TRBJ2-1	NA	TRBV5-1	NA	CASSLGGEGYNEQFF	TGCGCCAGCAGCTTGGGAGGGGAAGGGTACAATGAGCAGTTCTTC
TRBJ2-3	NA	TRBV11-2	TRBD2	CASSLAGGVDTQYF	TGTGCCAGCAGCTTAGCGGGAGGGGTAGATACGCAGTATTTT
TRBJ2-1	NA	TRBV27	NA	CASSLWISYNEQFF	TGTGCCAGCAGTTTATGGATCTCCTACAATGAGCAGTTCTTC
TRBJ1-4	NA	TRBV18	NA	CASSQRTDRRSTNEKLFF	TGTGCCAGCTCACAACGGACAGACCGTAGATCAACTAATGAAAAACTGTTTTTT
TRBJ2-3	once	TRBV4-3	NA	CASSRTGTTDTQYF	TGCGCCAGCAGCCGTACCGGGACCACAGATACGCAGTATTTT
TRBJ2-7	NA	TRBV28	NA	CASRFTPGRGAYEQYF	TGTGCCAGCAGATTCACTCCCGGCAGGGGGGCCTACGAGCAGTACTTC